This T cell receptor (beta chain) derives from a study of blood T cell repertoires in COVID-19. About the research overall: Nucleic acid was either cDNA or gDNA, and it came from T cells, B-cell-depleted T cells, or PBMCs.

V was pared by 8 bases and J by 0 bases, with 6 bases of the junction left unmatched. The length of the CDR3 is 14 residues. Germline-derived CDR1 and CDR2 are SNHLY and FYNNEI. In the source study's methods: Quantification of nucleated cells was approximated via reference gene primer amplification. Using immunoSEQ multiplex PCR, the repertoire was profiled, and TCRdb retains in-frame clones only, with some absent. The V and J calls and the clone size are those of that table, but D and trimming were determined from the DNA. Among about 120,000 clones listed, around 84% were seen once. In terms of age and location, participants ranged from roughly 18 to 100 years and lived in approximately 26 US areas. All recovered Cohort 3 donors got two negative PCRs, got clearance, or saw symptom resolution.

The chain combines TRBV2 with TRBJ1-1; 7 bases are shared with TRBD1. This TCR was recovered from a woman between 25 and 40 years old who had recovered from COVID-19. Sequences were obtained from PBMCs or T cells enriched from blood (not recorded which). CDR3: CASVKQGLNTEAFF. The CDR3 DNA reads as TGTGCCAGCGTAAAACAGGGGCTGAACACTGAAGCTTTCTTT.